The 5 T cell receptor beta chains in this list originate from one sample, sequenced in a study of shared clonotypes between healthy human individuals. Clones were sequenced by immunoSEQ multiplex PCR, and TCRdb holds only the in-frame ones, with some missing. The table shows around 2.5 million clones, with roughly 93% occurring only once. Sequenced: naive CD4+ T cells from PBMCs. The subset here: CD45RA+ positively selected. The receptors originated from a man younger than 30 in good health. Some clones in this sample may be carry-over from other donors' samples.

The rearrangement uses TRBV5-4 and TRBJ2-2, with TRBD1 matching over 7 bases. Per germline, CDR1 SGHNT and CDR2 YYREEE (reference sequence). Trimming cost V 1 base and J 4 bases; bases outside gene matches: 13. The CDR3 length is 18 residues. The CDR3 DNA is TGTGCCAGCAGCTTGAGATTCGGTGGCAGGGGGTCCACCGGGGAGCTGTTTTTT. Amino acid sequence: CASSLRFGGRGSTGELFF. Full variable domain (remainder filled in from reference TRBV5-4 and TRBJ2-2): ETGVTQSPTHLIKTRGQQVTLRCSSQSGHNTVSWYQQALGQGPQFIFQYYREEENGRGNFPPRFSGLQFPNYSSELNVNALELDDSALYLCASSLRFGGRGSTGELFFGEGSRLTVL.

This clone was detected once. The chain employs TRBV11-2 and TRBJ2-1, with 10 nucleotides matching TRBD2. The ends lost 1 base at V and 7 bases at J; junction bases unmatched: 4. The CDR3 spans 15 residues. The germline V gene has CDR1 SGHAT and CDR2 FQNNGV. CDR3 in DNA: TGTGCCAGCAGCTTAGTAGCGGGAGGAGGTAATGAGCAGTTCTTC. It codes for CASSLVAGGGNEQFF.

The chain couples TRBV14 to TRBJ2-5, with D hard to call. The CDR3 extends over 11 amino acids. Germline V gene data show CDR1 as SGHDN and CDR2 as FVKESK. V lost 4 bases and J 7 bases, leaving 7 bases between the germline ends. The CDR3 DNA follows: TGTGCCAGCAGCCTAAGTGGGACCCAGTACTTC. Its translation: CASSLSGTQYF.

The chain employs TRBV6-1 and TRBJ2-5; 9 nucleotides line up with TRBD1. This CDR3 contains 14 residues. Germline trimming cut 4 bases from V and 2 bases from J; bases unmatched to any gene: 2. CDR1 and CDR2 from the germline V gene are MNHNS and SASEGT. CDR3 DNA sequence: TGTGCCAGCAGTGTGGGGACAGGGCAAGAGACCCAGTACTTC. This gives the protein CASSVGTGQETQYF.

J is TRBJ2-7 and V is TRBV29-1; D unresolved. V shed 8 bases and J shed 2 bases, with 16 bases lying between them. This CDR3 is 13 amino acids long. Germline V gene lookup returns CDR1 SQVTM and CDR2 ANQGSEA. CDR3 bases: TGCAGCACCAGAAAGAAACAGCCCTACGAGCAGTACTTC. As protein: CSTRKKQPYEQYF.